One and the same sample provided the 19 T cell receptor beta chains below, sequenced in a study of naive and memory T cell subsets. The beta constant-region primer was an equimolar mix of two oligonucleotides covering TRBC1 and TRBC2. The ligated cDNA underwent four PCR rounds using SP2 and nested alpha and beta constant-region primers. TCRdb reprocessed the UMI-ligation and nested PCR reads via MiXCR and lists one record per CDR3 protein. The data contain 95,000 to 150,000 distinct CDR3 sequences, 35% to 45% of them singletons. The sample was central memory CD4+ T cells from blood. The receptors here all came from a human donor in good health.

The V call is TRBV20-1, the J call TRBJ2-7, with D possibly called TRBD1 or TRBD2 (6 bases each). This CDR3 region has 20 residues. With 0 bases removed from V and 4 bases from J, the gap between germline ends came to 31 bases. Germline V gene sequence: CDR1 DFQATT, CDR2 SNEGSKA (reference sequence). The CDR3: CSARDFYTVQGTQKVYEQYF. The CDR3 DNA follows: TGCAGTGCTAGAGATTTTTATACTGTGCAGGGGACTCAAAAAGTGTACGAGCAGTACTTC.

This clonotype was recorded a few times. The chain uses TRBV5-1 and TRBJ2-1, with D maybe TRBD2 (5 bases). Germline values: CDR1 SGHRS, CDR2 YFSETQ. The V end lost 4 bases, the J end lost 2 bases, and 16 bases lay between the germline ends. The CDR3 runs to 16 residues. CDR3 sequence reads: CASSRTADGAYNEQFF. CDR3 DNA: TGCGCCAGCAGCCGAACAGCGGACGGAGCCTACAATGAGCAGTTCTTC.

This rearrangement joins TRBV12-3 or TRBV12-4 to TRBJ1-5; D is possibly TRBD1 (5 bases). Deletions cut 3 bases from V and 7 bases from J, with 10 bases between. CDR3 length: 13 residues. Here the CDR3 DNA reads TGTGCCAGCAGTTTTTCCGGGGACCAGCCCCAGCATTTT. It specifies CASSFSGDQPQHF.

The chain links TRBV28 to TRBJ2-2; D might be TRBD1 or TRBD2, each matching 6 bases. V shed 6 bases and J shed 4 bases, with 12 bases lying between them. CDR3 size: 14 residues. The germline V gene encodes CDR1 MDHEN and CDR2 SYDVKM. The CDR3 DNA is TGTGCCAGCAGGCGAGGAGGGGGCACCGGGGAGCTGTTTTTT. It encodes CASRRGGGTGELFF.

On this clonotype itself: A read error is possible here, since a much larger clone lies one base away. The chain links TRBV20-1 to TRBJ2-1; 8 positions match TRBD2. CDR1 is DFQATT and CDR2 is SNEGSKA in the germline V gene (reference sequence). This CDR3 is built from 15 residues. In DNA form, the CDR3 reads TGCAGTGCTAGAAGGACTAGCCCATCCTACAATGAGCAGTGCTTC. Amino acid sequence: CSARRTSPSYNEQCF.

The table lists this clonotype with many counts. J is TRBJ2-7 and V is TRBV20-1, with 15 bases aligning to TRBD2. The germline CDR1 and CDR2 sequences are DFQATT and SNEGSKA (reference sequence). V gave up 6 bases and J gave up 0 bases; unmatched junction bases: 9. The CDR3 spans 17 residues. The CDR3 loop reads CSAEGLAGGLSSYEQYF. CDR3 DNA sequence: TGCAGTGCCGAGGGACTAGCGGGAGGCCTTAGCTCCTACGAGCAGTACTTC.

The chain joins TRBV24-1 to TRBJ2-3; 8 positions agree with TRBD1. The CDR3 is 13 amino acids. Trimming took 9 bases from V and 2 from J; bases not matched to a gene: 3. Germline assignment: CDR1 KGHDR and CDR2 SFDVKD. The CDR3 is CATGQGVTDTQYF. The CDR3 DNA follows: TGTGCCACCGGACAGGGAGTCACAGATACGCAGTATTTT.

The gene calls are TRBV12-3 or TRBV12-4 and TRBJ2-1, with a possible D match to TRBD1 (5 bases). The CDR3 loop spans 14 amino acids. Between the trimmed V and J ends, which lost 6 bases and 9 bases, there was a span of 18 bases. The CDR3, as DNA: TGTGCCAGCAGCCCTTCGGTGAGCAGGGTTGAGCAGTTCTTC. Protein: CASSPSVSRVEQFF.

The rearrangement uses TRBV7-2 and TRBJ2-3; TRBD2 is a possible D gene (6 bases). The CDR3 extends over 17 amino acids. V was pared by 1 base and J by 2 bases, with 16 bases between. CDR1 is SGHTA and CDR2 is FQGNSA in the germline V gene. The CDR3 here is CASSLGTSGSTTDTQYF. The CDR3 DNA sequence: TGTGCCAGCAGCTTAGGGACCAGCGGGTCGACCACAGATACGCAGTATTTT.

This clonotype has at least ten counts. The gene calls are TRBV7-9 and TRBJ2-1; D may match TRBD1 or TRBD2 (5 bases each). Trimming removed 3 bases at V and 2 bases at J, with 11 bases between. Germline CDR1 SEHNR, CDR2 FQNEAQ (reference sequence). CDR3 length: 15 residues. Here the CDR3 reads CASSFGDGPYNEQFF. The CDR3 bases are TGTGCCAGCAGCTTCGGGGACGGACCCTACAATGAGCAGTTCTTC.

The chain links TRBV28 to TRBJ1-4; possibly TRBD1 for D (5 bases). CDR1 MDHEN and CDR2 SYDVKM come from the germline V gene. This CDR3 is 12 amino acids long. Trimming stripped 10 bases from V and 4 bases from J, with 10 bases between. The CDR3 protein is CAIGHSNEKLFF. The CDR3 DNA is TGTGCCATAGGACACAGTAATGAAAAACTGTTTTTT.

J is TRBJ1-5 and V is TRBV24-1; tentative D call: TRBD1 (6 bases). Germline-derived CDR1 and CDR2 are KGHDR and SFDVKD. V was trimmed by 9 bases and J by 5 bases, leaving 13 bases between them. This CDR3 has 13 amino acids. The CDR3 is CATRSGGDQPQHF. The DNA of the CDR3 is TGTGCCACCCGGTCGGGGGGCGATCAGCCCCAGCATTTT.

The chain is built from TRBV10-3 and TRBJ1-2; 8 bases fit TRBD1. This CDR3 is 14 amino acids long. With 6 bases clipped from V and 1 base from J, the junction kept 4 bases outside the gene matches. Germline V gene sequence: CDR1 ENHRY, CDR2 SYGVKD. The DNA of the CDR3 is TGTGCCATCAGCCGGACAGGGCGTAACTATGGCTACACCTTC. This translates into CAISRTGRNYGYTF.

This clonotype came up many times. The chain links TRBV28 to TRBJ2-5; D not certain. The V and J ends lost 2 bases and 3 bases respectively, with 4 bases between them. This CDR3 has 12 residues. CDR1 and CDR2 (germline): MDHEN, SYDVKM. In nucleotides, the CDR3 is TGTGCCAGCAGTTTACTTAAAGAGACCCAGTACTTC. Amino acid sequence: CASSLLKETQYF.

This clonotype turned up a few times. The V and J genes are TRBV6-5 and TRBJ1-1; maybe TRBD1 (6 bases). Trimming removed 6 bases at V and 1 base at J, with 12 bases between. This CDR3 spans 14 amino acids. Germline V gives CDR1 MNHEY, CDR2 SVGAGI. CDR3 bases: TGTGCCAGCAGCAGGGGCCGGGCGAACACTGAAGCTTTCTTT. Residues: CASSRGRANTEAFF.

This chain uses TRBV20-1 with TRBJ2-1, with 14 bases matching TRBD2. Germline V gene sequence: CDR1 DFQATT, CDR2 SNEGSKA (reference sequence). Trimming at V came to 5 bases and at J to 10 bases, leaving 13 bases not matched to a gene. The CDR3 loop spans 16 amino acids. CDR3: CSASRAGTSGRREQFF. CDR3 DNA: TGCAGTGCTTCCCGGGCCGGGACTAGCGGGAGACGGGAGCAGTTCTTC.

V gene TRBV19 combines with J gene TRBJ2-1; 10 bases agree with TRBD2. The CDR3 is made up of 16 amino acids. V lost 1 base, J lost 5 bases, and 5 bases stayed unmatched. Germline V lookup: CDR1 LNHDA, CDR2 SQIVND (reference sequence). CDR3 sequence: CASSIASGRFDNEQFF. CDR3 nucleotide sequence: TGTGCCAGTAGTATAGCTAGCGGGAGATTCGACAATGAGCAGTTCTTC.

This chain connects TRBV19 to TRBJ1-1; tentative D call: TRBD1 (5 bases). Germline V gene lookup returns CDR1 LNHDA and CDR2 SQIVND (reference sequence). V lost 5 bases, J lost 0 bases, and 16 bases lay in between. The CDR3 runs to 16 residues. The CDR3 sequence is CASSPRQLLMNTEAFF. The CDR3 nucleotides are TGTGCCAGTAGTCCCCGACAGTTACTCATGAACACTGAAGCTTTCTTT.

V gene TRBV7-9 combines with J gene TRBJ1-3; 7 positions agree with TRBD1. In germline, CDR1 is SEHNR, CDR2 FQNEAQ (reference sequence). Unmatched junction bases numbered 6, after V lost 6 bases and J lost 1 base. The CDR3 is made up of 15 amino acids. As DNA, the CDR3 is TGTGCCAGCAGAGATACAGGGGCTTCTGGAAACACCATATATTTT. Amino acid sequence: CASRDTGASGNTIYF.